This record covers a single T cell receptor beta chain. Its antigen remains unknown. With 5 bases clipped from V and 5 bases from J, the junction kept 8 bases outside the gene matches. This CDR3 has 15 amino acids. CDR1 is SGHAT and CDR2 is FQNNGV in the germline V gene. These data come from a study of OX40 agonist ivuxolimab in advanced cancers. Study results and limitations: Expanded clones tended on average to be more numerous among CD8+ T cells than CD4+. Dose levels from 0.1 to 3.0 mg/kg saw CD4+ and CD8+ blood T cells expand clonally by week 6.

Repertoires were generated with immunoSEQ multiplex PCR, while TCRdb's copy carries only in-frame clones and drops some. There are 45,000 to 65,000 clones in the sample; 75% to 90% occur only once, and about 1.7% lies in the top ten. The sequenced sample was CD4+ or CD8+ T cells sorted from blood, obtained in a trial of the OX40 agonist ivuxolimab. The chain carries TRBV11-2 and TRBJ1-2; 10 bases align to TRBD1. The clonotype was recovered from an adult with an advanced solid tumor such as melanoma, head and neck, liver or kidney cancer. The CDR3 DNA sequence: TGTGCCAGCAGCCCCAGGGACAGGGGAGGGTATGGCTACACCTTC. Translating gives CASSPRDRGGYGYTF.